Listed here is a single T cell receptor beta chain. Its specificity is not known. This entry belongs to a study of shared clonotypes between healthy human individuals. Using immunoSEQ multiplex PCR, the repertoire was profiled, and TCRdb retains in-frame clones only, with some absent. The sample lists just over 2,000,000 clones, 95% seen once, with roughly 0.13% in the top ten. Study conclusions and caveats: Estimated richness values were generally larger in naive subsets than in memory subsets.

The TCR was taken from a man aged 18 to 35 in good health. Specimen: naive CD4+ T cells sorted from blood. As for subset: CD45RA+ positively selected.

The CDR3 region is CASSSQAGVPGGYEQYF. CDR3 in DNA: TGTGCCAGCAGCTCCCAGGCCGGGGTCCCGGGGGGCTACGAGCAGTACTTC. The V and J genes are TRBV5-4 and TRBJ2-7, with TRBD2 identical over 7 bases. Trimming took 3 bases from V and 3 from J; bases not matched to a gene: 15. There are 17 residues in the CDR3. Germline V gene sequence: CDR1 SGHNT, CDR2 YYREEE (reference sequence). The full variable domain, with the rest looked up from reference TRBV5-4 and TRBJ2-7, is ETGVTQSPTHLIKTRGQQVTLRCSSQSGHNTVSWYQQALGQGPQFIFQYYREEENGRGNFPPRFSGLQFPNYSSELNVNALELDDSALYLCASSSQAGVPGGYEQYFGPGTRLTVT.